The rows below give T cell receptor beta chains drawn from one sample of a study of shared clonotypes between healthy human individuals. TCRdb keeps only in-frame clones here, not all; method: immunoSEQ multiplex PCR. The table has 2,100,000 or so clones, around 95% seen once. Specimen: naive CD4+ T cells sorted from blood. All receptors derive from a young man in good health. Both conserved end residues are part of each CDR3. D genes are given only for firm matches. Size values are once, few and many counts, or a class for expanded clones, and some rows have none.

j_call | v_call | clone_size | d_call | cdr3_nt | cdr3_aa
TRBJ1-5 | TRBV19 | NA | NA | TGTGCCAGTAGCGGATTAACAGAAAATCAGCCCCAGCATTTT | CASSGLTENQPQHF
TRBJ2-7 | TRBV13 | once | NA | TGTGCCAGCAGCCCATCCCGAGGGACCGGGTCCTACGAGCAGTACTTC | CASSPSRGTGSYEQYF
TRBJ2-2 | TRBV15 | NA | TRBD2 | TGTGCCACCAGCAGAGTTGGGACTAGCAGGGGTAACACCGGGGAGCTGTTTTTT | CATSRVGTSRGNTGELFF
TRBJ2-7 | TRBV4-1 | NA | NA | TGCGCCAGCAGCCAAGAGTTGGACGGTTCCTACGAGCAGTACTTC | CASSQELDGSYEQYF
TRBJ2-3 | TRBV4-1 | NA | NA | TGCGCCAGCAGCCAAGATACAGGCACAGCAGCAGATACGCAGTATTTT | CASSQDTGTAADTQYF
TRBJ1-3 | TRBV6-5 | NA | TRBD1 | TGTGCCAGCAGTTACCAGGGGGGTTCTGGAAACACCATATATTTT | CASSYQGGSGNTIYF
TRBJ2-1 | TRBV15 | NA | NA | TGTGCCACCAGCAGAGATCCTACAGGGTTTGAGCAGTTCTTC | CATSRDPTGFEQFF
TRBJ1-5 | TRBV28 | NA | NA | TGTGCCAGCAACCGAGCGCTATACCAGCCCCAGCATTTT | CASNRALYQPQHF
TRBJ2-1 | TRBV4-1 | NA | TRBD2 | TGCGCCAGCAGCCAAGATTTACGGGACTATAATGAGCAGTTCTTC | CASSQDLRDYNEQFF
TRBJ1-6 | TRBV9 | NA | NA | TGTGCCAGCAGCGTAGAAGGCACGGGCCAGGGTTCACCCCTCCACTTT | CASSVEGTGQGSPLHF
TRBJ2-1 | TRBV5-4 | NA | TRBD1 | TGTGCCAGCAGAGGACAGGGCTCTAGGGGCTTACCCTCCGCCAATGAGCAGTTCTTC | CASRGQGSRGLPSANEQFF
TRBJ2-3 | TRBV28 | NA | NA | TGTGCCAGCAGGGGGGCTAGCACAGATACGCAGTATTTT | CASRGASTDTQYF
TRBJ2-7 | TRBV27 | NA | TRBD1 | TGTGCCAGCAGTTCGAAAGGGGGCTTTAGTCCCTACGAGCAGTACTTC | CASSSKGGFSPYEQYF
TRBJ1-1 | TRBV11-2 | NA | TRBD1 | TGTGCCAGCAGCTTAGACAGGGGGGGAACTGAAGCTTTCTTT | CASSLDRGGTEAFF
TRBJ1-5 | TRBV19 | NA | NA | TGTGCCAGTAGTATCTCGGGGTCGGGCGTTAGCAATCAGCCCCAGCATTTT | CASSISGSGVSNQPQHF
TRBJ1-1 | TRBV6-6 | NA | NA | TGTGCCAGCAGTCCCCGGGACGAAGCTTTCTTT | CASSPRDEAFF
TRBJ2-7 | TRBV18 | NA | NA | TGTGCCAGCTCACCAATCGACATTTCCTACGAGCAGTACTTC | CASSPIDISYEQYF
TRBJ2-3 | TRBV4-1 | once | NA | TGCGCCAGCAGCCAGGGCGGGACCACCACAGATACGCAGTATTTT | CASSQGGTTTDTQYF
TRBJ2-3 | TRBV7-9 | once | NA | TGTGCCAGCAGCCTTGGGACTTCCACAGATACGCAGTATTTT | CASSLGTSTDTQYF
TRBJ2-7 | TRBV10-3 | NA | TRBD1 | TGTGCCACCGCAACGGGACAGGGGTTTCACGAGCAGTACTTC | CATATGQGFHEQYF
TRBJ1-2 | TRBV6-1 | NA | TRBD1 | TGTGCCAGCAGTGAAGTCGGGACAGGGGAATCAAGGGGCTACACCTTC | CASSEVGTGESRGYTF
TRBJ1-5 | TRBV18 | few | NA | TGTGCCAGCTCGCAGGGGAATCAGCCCCAGCATTTT | CASSQGNQPQHF
TRBJ2-6 | TRBV10-3 | NA | NA | TGTGCCATCAGTGGTGAAGCGGTATTCTCTGGGGCCAACGTCCTGACTTTC | CAISGEAVFSGANVLTF
TRBJ2-5 | TRBV5-1 | NA | NA | TGCGCCAGCAGCTTGGCCCTTGGCGGTGGTAGAAAGGGGGAGACCCAGTACTTC | CASSLALGGGRKGETQYF
TRBJ2-5 | TRBV25-1 | once | TRBD2 | TGTGCCAGCAGTGGGACTAGCGGGGGGGAGACCCAGTACTTC | CASSGTSGGETQYF
TRBJ2-5 | TRBV5-1 | NA | NA | TGCGCCAGCAGCGTCACCGAAGAGACCCAGTACTTC | CASSVTEETQYF
TRBJ1-5 | TRBV7-9 | NA | TRBD1 | TGTGCCAGCAGTGGGGGACAGCCCCATCAGCCCCAGCATTTT | CASSGGQPHQPQHF
TRBJ2-6 | TRBV6-1 | NA | NA | TGTGCTATTGCAGGTGGCAGCTCTGGGGCCAACGTCCTGACTTTC | CAIAGGSSGANVLTF
TRBJ2-2 | TRBV27 | NA | NA | TGTGCCAGCAGTTTTCACCGGGCAGGGAAGGCCACCGGGGAGCTGTTTTTT | CASSFHRAGKATGELFF
TRBJ2-3 | TRBV25-1 | NA | NA | TGTGCCAGCAGTGAAATCTCCCCCTCGCGGGCGAGCACAGATACGCAGTATTTT | CASSEISPSRASTDTQYF
TRBJ1-6 | TRBV27 | NA | NA | TGTGCCAGCAGTTTGGGGGGGCCTTATAATTCACCCCTCCACTTT | CASSLGGPYNSPLHF
TRBJ1-3 | TRBV9 | NA | TRBD1 | TGTGCCAGCAGCCCAAACCCCACGACAGGGTCTGGAAACACCATATATTTT | CASSPNPTTGSGNTIYF
TRBJ2-3 | TRBV2 | NA | TRBD2 | TGTGCCAGCAGGCTAGCGGGATTGACAGATACGCAGTATTTT | CASRLAGLTDTQYF
TRBJ2-1 | TRBV28 | NA | TRBD2 | TGTGCCAGCAGCCCCCCCTCCGGGACTAGCGGGATGCATGAGCAGTTCTTC | CASSPPSGTSGMHEQFF